The entry that follows covers one TCR beta chain sequence. Its antigen is not known. The sample is drawn from a study of cytomegalovirus exposure and HLA in healthy donors. Findings and caveats of the study: Under in vitro conditions, a few CMV-associated chains were confirmed as specific for CMV antigens.

Sequencing was performed with immunoSEQ multiplex PCR; in TCRdb, only in-frame clones are kept and a portion is missing. The table includes about 190,000 clones, 84% detected once. This CDR3 spans 16 amino acids. Germline V gives CDR1 SGDLS, CDR2 YYNGEE. Trimming took off 0 bases at V and 6 bases at J, with 15 bases between the two ends. The TCR was taken from a man aged 18 to 29 in good health and CMV-seropositive. What was sequenced was PBMCs. V gene TRBV9 combines with J gene TRBJ2-2; a weak D match, TRBD2 (5 bases). The CDR3 DNA follows: TGTGCCAGCAGCGTAGTCTTGGCGGGCCCTGCCGGGGAGCTGTTTTTT. Translated: CASSVVLAGPAGELFF. Variable domain in full (rest from reference TRBV9 and TRBJ2-2): DSGVTQTPKHLITATGQRVTLRCSPRSGDLSVYWYQQSLDQGLQFLIQYYNGEERAKGNILERFSAQQFPDLHSELNLSSLELGDSALYFCASSVVLAGPAGELFFGEGSRLTVL.